This TCR beta chain was sequenced during a study of blood T cell repertoires in COVID-19. Germline assignment: CDR1 LGHDT and CDR2 YNNKEL (reference sequence). V lost 4 bases and J lost 2; bases outside the gene matches: 9. The CDR3 runs to 16 residues. The table came from immunoSEQ multiplex PCR; TCRdb's copy has only in-frame clones and leaves some out. This table has approximately 300,000 clones, approximately 90% appearing once. The genes are TRBV3-1 (or the pseudogene TRBV3-2) and TRBJ2-7; 9 positions agree with TRBD1. The TCR sequence derives from a woman aged 50 to 65 with active or convalescent COVID-19. The sequenced material came from peripheral blood. The CDR3 here is CASSPTPGQGTYEQYF. The CDR3 DNA reads as TGTGCCAGCAGCCCTACTCCGGGACAGGGAACCTACGAGCAGTACTTC.